This TCR beta chain stems from a study of cytomegalovirus exposure and HLA in healthy donors (dated by TCRdb to about 2017). Concerning the study at large: According to an earlier analysis of 587 of the donors, about 190 million T cells yielded 117 million unique TCR beta sequences and around 300 Gb of sequence data. An early release that covered fewer than 800 HLA-typed donors contained around 330 gigabases of sequencing data and approximately 85 million unique TCR sequences. Among the roughly 370 genotyped donors, around 81% belonged to the genetic ancestry cluster associated with self-reported Caucasian donors. The study was designed to test whether signatures of past pathogen exposure could be identified by cataloging public T cell receptors. The T cell repertoires of 666 subjects were profiled by immunosequencing and related to cytomegalovirus serostatus. A separate validation cohort of some 130 different subjects was used in addition to the approximately 700-subject first cohort. To predict cytomegalovirus infection status, the study combined high-throughput TCR immunosequencing, statistical association of individual TCRs with disease status, and machine learning. A later analysis re-analyzed previously published TCR beta repertoires from about 600 donors and added high-resolution HLA genotyping to study TCR occurrence patterns. In the later analysis, no new phenotypic data were used to find candidate immune exposures; instead, reliance was placed on TCR beta sequences and their occurrence across donors. To decide whether each TCR beta V gene segment behaved as functional or pseudogenic, an earlier analysis of some 600 of the donors relied on high-throughput TCR beta sequencing. Donor age, sex, ethnicity and CMV serostatus were compiled together with the repertoire data. In a later genetic analysis, genome-wide SNP genotypes for about three fifths of the roughly 670 donors were used, and that subset was treated as a discovery cohort. All discovery cohort repertoires had been generated on a single sequencing platform. Class I and class II HLA loci were covered by the typing at four-digit resolution. Typing coverage differed by locus: A, B, C, DRB1 and DQB1 were typed in roughly 629-640 donors, DQA1 in approximately 520, DPA1 in approximately 610, and DPB1 in approximately 450. Several DR-DQ haplotypes were handled as single units for association and clustering because linkage in the cohort was strong. Among several hundred genotyped donors of the cohort, an average of around 240,000 unique TCR beta nucleotide sequences was sequenced per donor, of which about 19% were non-productive. The study at large found these results: A later genetic analysis associated a missense DCLRE1C variant with V-gene and J-gene trimming of TCR beta chains, and an independent cohort replicated the association. When HLA alleles, especially DR and DQ, strongly co-occurred, TCR associations were difficult to assign to individual alleles. Linkage disequilibrium might explain the correlated functional status among segregating V segments, but an unknown experimental factor could not be ruled out. A few of the identified cytomegalovirus-associated TCR beta chains were confirmed in vitro to be specific for cytomegalovirus antigens. In a later analysis, the rate of TCR association differed among HLA loci, with DRB1 alleles having the most associated TCRs and HLA-C alleles having the fewest. The cohort was sequenced for TCR beta chains only, and without alpha or paired-chain data the features that could be detected were limited. A later analysis found that HLA-associated TCR beta chains were more clonally expanded and had lower generation probabilities than equally common non-associated chains. The authors suggested that the approach could potentially be extended to other disease states and immunological phenotypes. Immune exposure information for the cohort was limited to CMV serostatus. A further reported finding was that TCR beta sequences accurately predicted the HLA-A and HLA-B alleles for most subjects in the first cohort. Because some donors lacked HLA typing at each locus, the association tests relied only on the typed subset. A later genetic analysis reported fewer N-insertions in productive TCRs among donors in an Asian-associated ancestry cluster than the roughly 690-donor mean. An earlier analysis of roughly 570 of the donors showed that most TCR beta V segments appeared in productive rearrangements either about 90% or about 30% of the time, which broadly matched IMGT annotations. The presence/absence analyses assumed that sequencing depth was roughly uniform across donors, and that assumption may not be true. At a false discovery rate of 0.05, a later analysis linked fewer than 20,000 TCR beta sequences to specific HLA alleles. According to a later analysis, most CMV-associated TCR beta chains appeared to be HLA-restricted, and the HLA associations seemed to be driven largely by CMV exposure. A cluster of highly shared sequence variants was judged likely to be a technical artifact of the sequencing pipeline. The study gave a list of some 150 TCR beta chains associated with cytomegalovirus. About 17 rarely observed V segments, including chromosome 9 orphons, were excluded from the earlier analysis of about 610 of the donors because counts were too low. The classifier was reported to diagnose cytomegalovirus status with high specificity and sensitivity in both the original cohort and the validation cohort. Some IMGT-functional V segments, including TRBV6-2 and TRBV6-3, could not be told apart with the 87-base-pair reads, so those segments were excluded. Several of the top co-occurrence clusters appeared to be linked to parvovirus B19, influenza, CMV and Epstein-Barr virus, according to a later analysis. Most TCR sequences were seen in very few donors, while some public TCRs were found in many individuals.

The library relied on the immunoSEQ multiplex PCR assay. For the multiplex PCR, a mixture combining 60 forward primers for TCR Vbeta segments and 13 reverse primers for TCR Jbeta segments was used. A multiplex PCR assay on genomic DNA amplified the CDR3 region of rearranged TCR beta genes. The amplified TCR beta libraries were sequenced on the Illumina HiSeq System as 87-base-pair reads. Processing in the source paper ran as follows. A later analysis counted tens of millions of unique TCR beta chains across the 670 or so repertoires, and 9 million to 14 million of these chains were shared by at least two donors. Raw reads were error-corrected and collapsed into unique sequences by a nearest-neighbor algorithm in which closely related sequences were merged to remove PCR and sequencing errors. To assign V, D and J gene segments, CDR3 sequences were aligned to IMGT reference sequences. For a sequence to be retained, at least a six-nucleotide match to both a V gene segment and a J gene segment was required. Rearrangements were called productive when the CDR3 lacked stop codons and stayed in frame with V and J; all others were non-productive. Following IMGT convention, CDR3 was defined as the stretch from the second conserved V-encoded cysteine up to the conserved J-encoded phenylalanine. The earlier analysis of 550 to 650 of the donors excluded any sequence lacking an unambiguous match to a single V gene segment. In an earlier analysis of around 600 of the donors, V segments were called functional above 56.7% productive rearrangements and were called segregating when the between-donor standard deviation exceeded 5%. A statistical classification framework was built to diagnose cytomegalovirus status from the catalog of TCR beta chain sequences. In a later analysis, TCR nucleotide sequences were compared against IMGT/GENE-DB human TR gene sequences so that V and J genes could be assigned. A later analysis assigned CDR3 sequences and most-parsimonious VDJ recombination scenarios with the TCRdist pipeline. In a later analysis, each TCR beta chain was defined by its CDR3 amino acid sequence together with its V-gene family, and reads without a unique V-gene family were excluded. In a later analysis, 450 to 600 highly shared, low-generation-probability nucleotide sequences were removed to address suspected cross-contamination and a sequencing artifact. For each public chain, a later analysis derived a clonal expansion index from normalized ranks of inferred template counts within each repertoire. In a later analysis, generation probabilities were computed with a VDJ recombination model fitted to out-of-frame rearrangements, and the resulting probabilities were checked against IGoR. A later analysis scored TCR-TCR, TCR-HLA and TCR-CMV co-occurrence with hypergeometric tests, applying a repertoire-size bias correction to TCR pairs. To estimate false discovery rates, a later analysis permuted the HLA or CMV assignments 20 times. In a later analysis, co-occurring TCRs were grouped with DBSCAN, and TCRdist sequence similarity was added when clustering was performed within HLA-allele-positive subsets. For co-occurrence clustering, repertoires with fewer than 30,000 or more than 120,000 public chains were excluded, along with roughly 5 repertoires with anomalous nucleotide sharing. Entries here come from immuneACCESS through TCRdb and include only in-frame sequences with V and J called. Some clones fail to appear in such tables; in the studies checked, an unresolved V gene covers under half of the shortfall, and the cause of the remainder is unknown. The V and J calls and the clone size are those of that table, but D and trimming were determined from the DNA. The sample has under 150,000 clones on record, approximately 70% of them singletons. The top ten clonotypes cover around an eighth of the sample.

The cohort consisted of more than 650 healthy bone marrow donors. At the time of sampling, all cohort members were nominally healthy, though unrecorded immune exposures were likely present. Of the 600 or so cohort members, roughly 290 had a positive CMV serostatus and just over 350 had a negative one, while no CMV serostatus was recorded for the donor. Each donor provided a peripheral blood sample, and peripheral blood mononuclear cells were used for TCR beta sequencing. Genomic DNA extraction from the blood cell samples was performed with the Qiagen DNeasy Blood Extraction Kit. Concerning this clone itself: This clone's antigen is unknown. There are no base qualities to consult, and no much larger clone falls within one base.

The germline V and J ends show losses of 2 bases and 5 bases respectively, and no gene match explains 6 bases of the junction. From the cysteine through the phenylalanine, the CDR3 covers 15 amino acids. The only DNA kept is the CDR3, 45 bases in frame from the first base. The germline V gene (reference sequence) supplies CDR1 LNHNV and CDR2 YYDKDF. The rearrangement joined TRBV15 to TRBJ2-4, with 7 junctional bases fitting TRBD1. The sequence derives from a human donor in good health. The source material was PBMCs. The DNA reads TGTGCCACCAGCAGAAATCCCGGGACAGAAAACATTCAGTACTTC. Protein translation: CATSRNPGTENIQYF.